The rows below give T cell receptor beta chains drawn from one sample of a study of shared clonotypes between healthy human individuals. TCRdb's table, derived via immunoSEQ multiplex PCR, lists solely in-frame clones and lacks some. This sample has around 1,900,000 clones; around 93% occur once, and the top ten carry under 2%. Specimen: naive CD8+ T cells from PBMCs. Source of these receptors: a man younger than 30 in good health. Some clones in this sample may be carry-over from other donors' samples. Each CDR3 is given without its conserved first and last residue.

v_gene	j_gene	CDR3aa
TRBV5-1	TRBJ2-7	ASSFGTGGPEQY
TRBV29-1	TRBJ1-2	SDSGDTGGYT
TRBV28	TRBJ2-1	ASRHTPGTRDEQF
TRBV4-2	TRBJ2-4	ASSQGGEGKNIQY
TRBV6-5	TRBJ2-1	ASMDGNTHNEQF
TRBV29-1	TRBJ1-1	SVEGGRGEAF
TRBV27	TRBJ2-2	ASSLSSREVAGELF
TRBV6-5	TRBJ1-2	ASSYGTRDGYT
TRBV30	TRBJ2-7	AWSVLSYEQY
TRBV7-9	TRBJ2-1	ASSVDRSSNNEQF
TRBV5-4	TRBJ1-2	ASSPRGTYGYT
TRBV4-3	TRBJ1-3	ASSQDRDGRVTGNTIY
TRBV28	TRBJ2-2	ASSSTPRRTGELF
TRBV7-9	TRBJ1-5	ASSSSDGSLVAQH
TRBV27	TRBJ2-7	ASSREYFGLAARSYEQY
TRBV5-4	TRBJ2-7	ASSWGHSFSYEQY
TRBV28	TRBJ2-2	ASRQGRNTGELF
TRBV7-2	TRBJ2-7	ASSPIEWATYEQY
TRBV28	TRBJ1-5	ASSPQGNQPQH
TRBV2	TRBJ2-1	ASRVGDRVGHEQF
TRBV9	TRBJ2-1	ASSVGGNNEQF
TRBV6-5	TRBJ2-5	ASSLRQGAQETQY
TRBV7-9	TRBJ2-7	ASSPAGRPGYEQY